This T cell receptor beta chain was captured in a study of blood T cell repertoires in COVID-19. At the level of the study: Samples came from the United States, Italy and Spain, spanning acute and convalescent COVID-19. In each case, the material was cDNA or gDNA derived from T cells, B-cell-depleted T cells, or PBMCs.

Under the authors' procedure: Estimation of nucleated cell counts relied on the amplification of reference gene primers. Using immunoSEQ multiplex PCR, the repertoire was profiled, and TCRdb retains in-frame clones only, with some absent. V, J and clone size are those of that table, while D and trimming were read from the DNA. Here the sample spans about 230,000 clones, under 90% being singletons. V was clipped by 4 bases and J by 2 bases, with 13 bases between them. The CDR3 is made up of 15 amino acids. From germline, CDR1 is MNHEY and CDR2 SMNVEV (reference sequence). Enrollment of patients from Seattle took place during active infection, with longitudinal follow-up.

The genes are TRBV27 and TRBJ2-3; tentative D call: TRBD2 (6 bases). The sequence came from a man between 45 and 60 years old with COVID-19, enrolled during active disease. The sample was peripheral blood. CDR3 sequence reads: CASSSGGSYTDTQYF. In nucleotides, the CDR3 is TGTGCCAGCAGTTCTGGAGGGAGTTACACAGATACGCAGTATTTT.